This TCR beta chain was found in a study of cytomegalovirus exposure and HLA in healthy donors. The study ran its PCR with 60 Vbeta and 13 Jbeta primers. Generated by immunoSEQ multiplex PCR, the TCRdb table keeps only in-frame clones and is missing some. The table lists roughly 160,000 clones, 80% to 85% of them singletons, with under 0.4% in the top ten. CDR1 is MNHEY, CDR2 SVGAGI, per germline. The V gene end was trimmed by 5 bases and the J gene end by 5 bases; junction bases not matched to a gene: 11. The CDR3 covers 15 residues. Donors were ostensibly healthy at sampling, although undocumented immune exposures were probable.

This clonotype originated in a boy between 2 and 10 years old in good health and CMV-seronegative. The sequencing input was PBMCs. The gene calls are TRBV6-5 and TRBJ2-5, with TRBD2 matching 7 bases. The CDR3 DNA reads as TGTGCCAGCAGTCAACGGGACGGGGGGTGGGAGACCCAGTACTTC. Translating it yields CASSQRDGGWETQYF.